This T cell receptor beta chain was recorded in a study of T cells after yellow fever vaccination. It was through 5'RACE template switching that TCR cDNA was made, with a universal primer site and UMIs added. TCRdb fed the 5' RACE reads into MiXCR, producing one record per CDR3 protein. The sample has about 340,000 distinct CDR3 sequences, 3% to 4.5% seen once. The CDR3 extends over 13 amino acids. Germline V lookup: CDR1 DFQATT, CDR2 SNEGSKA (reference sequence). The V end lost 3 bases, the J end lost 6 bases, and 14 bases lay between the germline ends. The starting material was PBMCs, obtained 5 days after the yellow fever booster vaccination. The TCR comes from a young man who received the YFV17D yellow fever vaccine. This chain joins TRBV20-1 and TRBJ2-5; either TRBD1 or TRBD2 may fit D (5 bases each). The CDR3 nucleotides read TGCAGTGCTAGCGAATGGGGGTTAAAGACCCAGTACTTC. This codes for CSASEWGLKTQYF.